Sequencing of this TCR beta chain was carried out in a study of blood T cell repertoires in COVID-19. Study-level information: Spain, Italy and the United States supplied samples that represented acute and convalescent COVID-19.

Produced via immunoSEQ multiplex PCR; TCRdb's table is partial and in-frame only. Of approximately 480,000 clones in the sample, around 90% were seen once. The germline CDR1 and CDR2 sequences are WNHNN and SYGVQD (reference sequence). V was trimmed by 3 bases and J by 0 bases, leaving 12 bases between them. This CDR3 region has 16 residues. This clonotype was obtained from a woman between 18 and 29 years old who had recovered from COVID-19. The sequencing sample was made of PBMCs or T cells enriched from blood (not recorded which). This sequence joins TRBV10-1 and TRBJ1-5; D remains ambiguous. The CDR3 here is CASSDKREGSNQPQHF. The CDR3 coding sequence is TGCGCCAGCAGTGATAAGAGGGAGGGTAGCAATCAGCCCCAGCATTTT.